This is a list of T cell receptor beta chains from one sample in a study of CD8 T cells in Susac syndrome. TCRdb processed the immunoSEQ multiplex PCR reads anew with MiXCR; each CDR3 protein has one entry. The sample yields approximately 120,000 distinct CDR3 sequences, approximately 93% seen once. The sample was CD8+ T cells from PBMCs. The source of these receptors is a human donor with multiple sclerosis. Both conserved end residues are part of each CDR3. Each record gives: CDR3 DNA, CDR3 protein, J gene, clone size, D gene, V gene. D genes are given only for firm matches. Rows give clone size only sometimes, using once, few, many, or a class for an expanded clone.

cdr3_nt: TGTGCCAGCAGCACCACTTCGGGGGGCGCGGACTATGGCTACACCTTC; cdr3_aa: CASSTTSGGADYGYTF; j_call: TRBJ1-2; clone_size: -; d_call: -; v_call: TRBV5-6
cdr3_nt: TGTGCCAGCAGCCAAGATCTAGGGGCTCCCTACAATGAGCAGTTCTTC; cdr3_aa: CASSQDLGAPYNEQFF; j_call: TRBJ2-1; clone_size: once; d_call: -; v_call: TRBV3-1
cdr3_nt: TGCGCCAGCAGCTCGGGACTAGCGGATCACAATGAGCAGTTCTTC; cdr3_aa: CASSSGLADHNEQFF; j_call: TRBJ2-1; clone_size: few; d_call: TRBD2; v_call: TRBV5-1
cdr3_nt: TGTGCCAGCAGCCAGCATGCCTACGAGCAGTACTTC; cdr3_aa: CASSQHAYEQYF; j_call: TRBJ2-7; clone_size: -; d_call: -; v_call: TRBV7-9
cdr3_nt: TGCAGTGCTCGGAACGCGGGACTAGCCAAAAACATTCAGTACTTC; cdr3_aa: CSARNAGLAKNIQYF; j_call: TRBJ2-4; clone_size: -; d_call: -; v_call: TRBV20-1
cdr3_nt: TGTGCCAGCAGTTACCGACTCTGGAACACTGAAGCTTTCTTT; cdr3_aa: CASSYRLWNTEAFF; j_call: TRBJ1-1; clone_size: -; d_call: -; v_call: TRBV6-5
cdr3_nt: TGTGCCAGCTCACCACCGGGCAGAGTGTACGAGCAGTACTTC; cdr3_aa: CASSPPGRVYEQYF; j_call: TRBJ2-7; clone_size: once; d_call: -; v_call: TRBV18
cdr3_nt: TGTGCCAGCAGTTATTGGGGCAGGGGGGGATGGAATGAGCAGTTCTTC; cdr3_aa: CASSYWGRGGWNEQFF; j_call: TRBJ2-1; clone_size: -; d_call: -; v_call: TRBV27
cdr3_nt: TGCAGTGCTTCTACAGGGGGAATCCCTTACTACGAGCAGTACTTC; cdr3_aa: CSASTGGIPYYEQYF; j_call: TRBJ2-7; clone_size: -; d_call: TRBD1; v_call: TRBV20-1
cdr3_nt: TGTGCCATCAGTGAGTCGAGTGGGTACGACACTGAAGCTTTCTTT; cdr3_aa: CAISESSGYDTEAFF; j_call: TRBJ1-1; clone_size: -; d_call: -; v_call: TRBV10-3
cdr3_nt: TGTGCCAGCAGCTTAGCGTTCAGGGTCACAGATACGCAGTATTTT; cdr3_aa: CASSLAFRVTDTQYF; j_call: TRBJ2-3; clone_size: -; d_call: -; v_call: TRBV7-6
cdr3_nt: TGTGCCAGCACCTTTTACGAGACCTCACCACCGGGACTCTCCTACAATGAGCAGTTCTTC; cdr3_aa: CASTFYETSPPGLSYNEQFF; j_call: TRBJ2-1; clone_size: -; d_call: -; v_call: TRBV4-2
cdr3_nt: TGTGCCCAGCCCGGCGTCGGTGGAAACACCATATATTTT; cdr3_aa: CAQPGVGGNTIYF; j_call: TRBJ1-3; clone_size: -; d_call: -; v_call: TRBV7-9
cdr3_nt: TGTGCCAGCAGTGAATATGGAGCAATCCAAGAGACCCAGTACTTC; cdr3_aa: CASSEYGAIQETQYF; j_call: TRBJ2-5; clone_size: -; d_call: -; v_call: TRBV2
cdr3_nt: TGTGCCAGCAGCGTAGATGGCAGCCTGAACACTGAAGCTTTCTTT; cdr3_aa: CASSVDGSLNTEAFF; j_call: TRBJ1-1; clone_size: -; d_call: -; v_call: TRBV9
cdr3_nt: TGTGCCAGCAGCCCGGGACAGCGATCCTACACCGGGGAGCTGTTTTTT; cdr3_aa: CASSPGQRSYTGELFF; j_call: TRBJ2-2; clone_size: -; d_call: TRBD1; v_call: TRBV27
cdr3_nt: TGTGCCAGCAGTTACTCGGGGCAGTCGGGAGATACGCAGTATTTT; cdr3_aa: CASSYSGQSGDTQYF; j_call: TRBJ2-3; clone_size: -; d_call: -; v_call: TRBV6-2/TRBV6-3
cdr3_nt: TGTGCCAGTAGTATAGGCGCCGAGGGAGGCAATCAGCCCCAGCATTTT; cdr3_aa: CASSIGAEGGNQPQHF; j_call: TRBJ1-5; clone_size: -; d_call: -; v_call: TRBV19
cdr3_nt: TGTGCCAGCAGCGGGCTAGCGGGGGTTACCTTGGAGACCCAGTACTTC; cdr3_aa: CASSGLAGVTLETQYF; j_call: TRBJ2-5; clone_size: once; d_call: TRBD2; v_call: TRBV9
cdr3_nt: TGTGCCAGCAGCCAAGATGGGGCGGGCTATGGCTACACCTTC; cdr3_aa: CASSQDGAGYGYTF; j_call: TRBJ1-2; clone_size: -; d_call: -; v_call: TRBV3-1
cdr3_nt: TGTGCCAGCGGCGGGGGCGGGTACGAGCAGTACTTC; cdr3_aa: CASGGGGYEQYF; j_call: TRBJ2-7; clone_size: -; d_call: -; v_call: TRBV7-9
cdr3_nt: TGTGCCAGCAGTGAAACCGGTACCCAAGAGACCCAGTACTTC; cdr3_aa: CASSETGTQETQYF; j_call: TRBJ2-5; clone_size: few; d_call: -; v_call: TRBV6-1
cdr3_nt: TGCGCCAATACGGGACTAGCGCCAGAGACCCAGTACTTC; cdr3_aa: CANTGLAPETQYF; j_call: TRBJ2-5; clone_size: -; d_call: TRBD2; v_call: TRBV23-1
cdr3_nt: TGTGCCAGCAGTTTAGGGAGGGCCGGGGAGCTGTTTTTT; cdr3_aa: CASSLGRAGELFF; j_call: TRBJ2-2; clone_size: -; d_call: TRBD2; v_call: TRBV27
cdr3_nt: TGTGCCAGCAGCATAAAGAGCGGGAACAATGAGCAGTTCTTC; cdr3_aa: CASSIKSGNNEQFF; j_call: TRBJ2-1; clone_size: once; d_call: TRBD2; v_call: TRBV27
cdr3_nt: TGTGCCAGCAGCCCGCCCGGGACCAGAAATGGCTACACCTTC; cdr3_aa: CASSPPGTRNGYTF; j_call: TRBJ1-2; clone_size: -; d_call: -; v_call: TRBV4-2
cdr3_nt: TGCAGTGCTAAAGGGCAGGGCAGCTCCTACGAGCAGTACTTC; cdr3_aa: CSAKGQGSSYEQYF; j_call: TRBJ2-7; clone_size: -; d_call: -; v_call: TRBV20-1
cdr3_nt: TGCGCCAGCAGCTTGGCCGGGAGTGAGCAGTTCTTC; cdr3_aa: CASSLAGSEQFF; j_call: TRBJ2-1; clone_size: -; d_call: -; v_call: TRBV5-1
cdr3_nt: TGTGCCAGCAGCTTAGGGGGCCAGCCCCAGCATTTT; cdr3_aa: CASSLGGQPQHF; j_call: TRBJ1-5; clone_size: many; d_call: -; v_call: TRBV7-9
cdr3_nt: TGTGCCGGAGGGGCGAATGAGCAGTTCTTC; cdr3_aa: CAGGANEQFF; j_call: TRBJ2-1; clone_size: -; d_call: -; v_call: TRBV2
cdr3_nt: TGCGCCAGCAGCCAAGATCCAAGTCTGGAGACCCAGTACTTC; cdr3_aa: CASSQDPSLETQYF; j_call: TRBJ2-5; clone_size: -; d_call: -; v_call: TRBV4-1
cdr3_nt: TGCGCCAGCAGCCAAGTCCGATATCAGCCCCAGCATTTT; cdr3_aa: CASSQVRYQPQHF; j_call: TRBJ1-5; clone_size: -; d_call: -; v_call: TRBV4-1
cdr3_nt: TGTGCCAGCAGCTGGGACCGAGAAGTGACTGAAGCTTTCTTT; cdr3_aa: CASSWDREVTEAFF; j_call: TRBJ1-1; clone_size: -; d_call: -; v_call: TRBV3-1
cdr3_nt: TGCGCCAGCAGCTCACGGACTAGTGTGGGCAATGAGCAGTTCTTC; cdr3_aa: CASSSRTSVGNEQFF; j_call: TRBJ2-1; clone_size: -; d_call: TRBD2; v_call: TRBV5-1
cdr3_nt: TGTGCCAGCAGGGGACAGAGTGCAACTAATGAAAAACTGTTTTTT; cdr3_aa: CASRGQSATNEKLFF; j_call: TRBJ1-4; clone_size: -; d_call: TRBD1; v_call: TRBV2
cdr3_nt: TGCAGTGCTAGAGAAGGACAGTTACACAATGAGCAGTTCTTC; cdr3_aa: CSAREGQLHNEQFF; j_call: TRBJ2-1; clone_size: -; d_call: -; v_call: TRBV20-1
cdr3_nt: TGTGCCAGCAGACAAGGTGCGGGAAAGTTACACAATGAGCAGTTCTTC; cdr3_aa: CASRQGAGKLHNEQFF; j_call: TRBJ2-1; clone_size: -; d_call: -; v_call: TRBV14
cdr3_nt: TGCGCCAGCAGCCCAGCCTACACTAGCGGGGTAGGCTACGAGCAGTACTTC; cdr3_aa: CASSPAYTSGVGYEQYF; j_call: TRBJ2-7; clone_size: -; d_call: TRBD2; v_call: TRBV4-1
cdr3_nt: TGTGCCAGCACCGTCGGGACCACTGAAGCTTTCTTT; cdr3_aa: CASTVGTTEAFF; j_call: TRBJ1-1; clone_size: -; d_call: -; v_call: TRBV5-4
cdr3_nt: TGTGCCAGCAGTCGACTTCCAGGGGAGACCCAGTACTTC; cdr3_aa: CASSRLPGETQYF; j_call: TRBJ2-5; clone_size: once; d_call: -; v_call: TRBV28
cdr3_nt: TGTGCCAGCAACCAGGGGACTAGCGGGATCAATGAGCAGTTCTTC; cdr3_aa: CASNQGTSGINEQFF; j_call: TRBJ2-1; clone_size: once; d_call: TRBD2; v_call: TRBV6-5
cdr3_nt: TGTGCCATCAGTGAGGTCCGGGAAGCCCTCCACTTT; cdr3_aa: CAISEVREALHF; j_call: TRBJ1-6; clone_size: -; d_call: -; v_call: TRBV10-3
cdr3_nt: TGTGCCAGCAGCTTTACCTCTCTAGCCAGACAGCCATGGGAAGCTTTCTTT; cdr3_aa: CASSFTSLARQPWEAFF; j_call: TRBJ1-1; clone_size: -; d_call: -; v_call: TRBV7-2
cdr3_nt: TGTGCCACCTTTCGTGGAAACACCATATATTTT; cdr3_aa: CATFRGNTIYF; j_call: TRBJ1-3; clone_size: -; d_call: -; v_call: TRBV25-1
cdr3_nt: TGCAGCGTTCACTCAGATACGCAGTATTTT; cdr3_aa: CSVHSDTQYF; j_call: TRBJ2-3; clone_size: -; d_call: -; v_call: TRBV29-1
cdr3_nt: TGCGCCAGCAGCCAAGGCGGGAGCACTGAAGCTTTCTTT; cdr3_aa: CASSQGGSTEAFF; j_call: TRBJ1-1; clone_size: few; d_call: -; v_call: TRBV4-1
cdr3_nt: TGCGCCAGCAGCCCGTGGACTAGCGGGAGGGGCAATGAGCAGTTCTTC; cdr3_aa: CASSPWTSGRGNEQFF; j_call: TRBJ2-1; clone_size: -; d_call: TRBD2; v_call: TRBV5-1